The 6 T cell receptor beta chains below all came from one sample that was sequenced in a study of T cells in women clearing cervical HPV infection. Data came from immunoSEQ multiplex PCR; TCRdb stores just in-frame clones and leaves some out. The clone table shows around 37,000 clones, with the ten largest holding around 6.4%. The source material was blood buffy coat. The source of these receptors is a woman aged 18-70 years with a cervical HPV16 infection that either progressed to CIN3+ or cleared (not recorded which).

The chain's CDR3 is CASSPRTGSSYEQYF. The part of the CDR3 DNA that was read is TGCGCCAGCAGCCCCCGGACAGGGAGCTCCTACGAG. This chain joins TRBV5-1 and TRBJ2-7; 8 bases align to TRBD1. The DNA ends 3 residues before the CDR3 does, and the rest of the CDR3 is filled in from the germline J gene. After removal of 4 bases from V and 0 bases from J, the junction contained 6 bases not matched to a gene. From germline, CDR1 is SGHRS and CDR2 YFSETQ. This CDR3 is built from 15 residues.

Notes on this clone: The read terminates 3 residues ahead of where the CDR3 ends, so the germline J gene completes it. The chain uses TRBV10-3 and TRBJ2-1; 9 nucleotides line up with TRBD2. Germline CDR1 reads ENHRY; CDR2 reads SYGVKD. This CDR3 region has 14 residues. Trimming cost V 6 bases and J 7 bases; bases outside gene matches: 7. Partial CDR3 DNA: TGTGCCATCAGGGTCCTAGCGGGAATGAATGAG. Residues: CAIRVLAGMNE. The CDR3, in full, reads CAIRVLAGMNEQFF.

With respect to this clone: The read is 3 residues too short to cover the CDR3 end, so that end is filled in from the germline J gene. The V and J genes are TRBV30 and TRBJ2-7; TRBD2 is a possible D gene (6 bases). Germline CDR1 is GTSNPN and CDR2 is SVGIG (reference sequence). Deletions cut 2 bases from V and 2 bases from J, with 19 bases between. CDR3 length: 16 residues. CDR3 loop: CAWSRSRGLSTYEQYF. The sequenced part of the CDR3 DNA is TGTGCCTGGAGTCGGTCAAGGGGACTGTCGACCTACGAG.

A note on this clone: The CDR3 end is not reached by the read, which stops 3 residues before it; the germline J gene fills it in. The gene calls are TRBV7-3 and TRBJ2-7; a possible D gene is TRBD1 (5 bases). The germline gives CDR1 SGHTA, CDR2 FQGTGA. CDR3 size: 15 residues. The V end lost 6 bases, the J end lost 3 bases, and 18 bases lay between the germline ends. CDR3 protein: CASSPRGRIVYEQYF. CDR3 DNA (partial): TGTGCCAGCAGTCCTAGGGGCAGGATTGTCTACGAG.

About this clone: Germline is not matched at one junction end, which may reflect a read error. The read ends 3 residues shy of where the CDR3 ends; the end is completed using the germline J gene. The chain couples TRBV30 to TRBJ1-5; 7 bases fit TRBD1. CDR3 length: 15 amino acids. Germline V gene sequence: CDR1 GTSNPN, CDR2 SVGIG (reference sequence). CDR3 DNA, as far as it was read: TGTGCCTGGAGTGTACGAGGGGGCGCGAATCGGCCC. Translating gives CAWSVRGGANRP. The entire CDR3 is CAWSVRGGANRPQHF. Supplemented by reference TRBV30 and TRBJ1-5, the full variable domain reads SQTIHQWPATLVQPVGSPLSLECTVEGTSNPNLYWYRQAAGRGLQLLFYSVGIGQISSEVPQNLSASRPQDRQFILSSKKLLLSDSGFYLCAWSVRGGANRPQHFGDGTRLSIL.

With respect to this clone: The read terminates 3 residues ahead of where the CDR3 ends, so the germline J gene completes it. The chain carries TRBV7-9 and TRBJ1-2; 7 bases fit TRBD1. From germline, CDR1 is SEHNR and CDR2 FQNEAQ (reference sequence). The length of the CDR3 is 14 residues. The CDR3 spells CASSLVEGAGDYTF. Partial CDR3 DNA: TGTGCCAGCAGCTTAGTCGAGGGGGCAGGTGAC. Supplemented by reference TRBV7-9 and TRBJ1-2, the full variable domain reads DTGVSQNPRHKITKRGQNVTFRCDPISEHNRLYWYRQTLGQGPEFLTYFQNEAQLEKSRLLSDRFSAERPKGSFSTLEIQRTEQGDSAMYLCASSLVEGAGDYTFGSGTRLTVV.